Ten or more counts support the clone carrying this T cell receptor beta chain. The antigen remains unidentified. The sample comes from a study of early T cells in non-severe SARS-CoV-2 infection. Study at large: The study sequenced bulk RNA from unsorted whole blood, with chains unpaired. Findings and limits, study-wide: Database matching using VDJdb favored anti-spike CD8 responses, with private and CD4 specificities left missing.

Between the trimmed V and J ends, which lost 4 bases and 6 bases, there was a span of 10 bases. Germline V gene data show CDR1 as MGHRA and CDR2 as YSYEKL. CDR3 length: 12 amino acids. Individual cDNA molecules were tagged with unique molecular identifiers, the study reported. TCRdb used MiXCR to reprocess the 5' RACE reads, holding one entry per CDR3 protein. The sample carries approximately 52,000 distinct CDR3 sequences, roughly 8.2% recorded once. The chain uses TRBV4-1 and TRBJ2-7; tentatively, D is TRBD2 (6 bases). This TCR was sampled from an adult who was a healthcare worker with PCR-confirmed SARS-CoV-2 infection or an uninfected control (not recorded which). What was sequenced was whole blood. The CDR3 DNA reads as TGCGCCAGCAGCCCCTCCGGGGGCGAGCAGTACTTC. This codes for CASSPSGGEQYF.